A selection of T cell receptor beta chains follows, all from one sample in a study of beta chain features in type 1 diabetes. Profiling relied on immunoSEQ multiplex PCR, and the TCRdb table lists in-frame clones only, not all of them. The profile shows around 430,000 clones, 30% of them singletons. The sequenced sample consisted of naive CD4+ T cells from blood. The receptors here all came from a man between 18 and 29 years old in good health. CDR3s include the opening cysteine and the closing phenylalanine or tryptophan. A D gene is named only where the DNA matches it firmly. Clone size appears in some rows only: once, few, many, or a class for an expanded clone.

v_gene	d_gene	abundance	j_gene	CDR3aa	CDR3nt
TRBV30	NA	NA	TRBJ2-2	CAWSVRPPGELFF	TGTGCCTGGAGTGTACGTCCTCCCGGGGAGCTGTTTTTT
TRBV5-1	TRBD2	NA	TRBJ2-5	CASSPMGTSQETQYF	TGCGCCAGCAGCCCGATGGGGACTAGCCAAGAGACCCAGTACTTC
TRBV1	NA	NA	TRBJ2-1	CTSSPLGENEQFF	TGCACCAGCAGCCCCCTCGGGGAGAATGAGCAGTTCTTC
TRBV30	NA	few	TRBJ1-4	CAWSVMGSSRKLFF	TGTGCCTGGAGTGTAATGGGGTCTTCCAGAAAACTGTTTTTT
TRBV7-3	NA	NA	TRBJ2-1	CASSLTPSERQFF	TGTGCCAGCAGCTTAACGCCTAGCGAGAGACAGTTCTTC
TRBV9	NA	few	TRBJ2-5	CASSPHEAGTQYF	TGTGCCAGCAGCCCTCACGAAGCGGGGACCCAGTACTTC
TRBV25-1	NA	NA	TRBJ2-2	CASSEGRTGRAGELFF	TGTGCCAGCAGTGAAGGCAGGACAGGGAGGGCCGGGGAGCTGTTTTTT
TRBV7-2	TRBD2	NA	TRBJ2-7	CASSPGLAAYEQYF	TGTGCCAGCAGCCCGGGACTAGCGGCCTACGAGCAGTACTTC
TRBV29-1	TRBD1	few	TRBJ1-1	CSAGQVNTEAFF	TGCAGCGCCGGACAGGTGAACACTGAAGCTTTCTTT
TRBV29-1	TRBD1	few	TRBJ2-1	CSVGGNRGLEQFF	TGCAGCGTTGGGGGAAACAGGGGTCTTGAGCAGTTCTTC
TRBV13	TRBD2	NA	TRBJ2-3	CASSLSGGVIDTQYF	TGTGCCAGCAGCTTAAGCGGGGGAGTAATAGATACGCAGTATTTT
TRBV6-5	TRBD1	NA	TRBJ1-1	CASSPPGQRFGAFF	TGTGCCAGCAGCCCCCCGGGACAGAGGTTTGGAGCTTTCTTT
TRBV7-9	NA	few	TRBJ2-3	CASSVTDTQYF	TGTGCCAGCAGCGTAACTGATACGCAGTATTTT
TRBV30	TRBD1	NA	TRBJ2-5	CAWSHRGQETQYF	TGTGCCTGGAGTCACAGGGGGCAAGAGACCCAGTACTTC
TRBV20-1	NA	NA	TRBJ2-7	CSARGDYEQYF	TGCAGTGCTAGGGGTGACTACGAGCAGTACTTC
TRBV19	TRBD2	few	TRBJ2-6	CASSRTPGTSNVLTF	TGTGCCAGTAGTAGGACCCCCGGGACTAGCAACGTCCTGACTTTC
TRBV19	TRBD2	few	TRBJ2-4	CASSGLGNIQYF	TGTGCCAGTTCCGGACTAGGAAACATTCAGTACTTC
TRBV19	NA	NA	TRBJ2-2	CASSIVGRETGELFF	TGTGCCAGTAGTATAGTAGGAAGGGAAACCGGGGAGCTGTTTTTT
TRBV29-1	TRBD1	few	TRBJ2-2	CSAGTGGNTGELFF	TGCAGCGCAGGGACAGGGGGGAACACCGGGGAGCTGTTTTTT
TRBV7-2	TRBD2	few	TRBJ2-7	CASSVAGASYEQYF	TGTGCCAGCAGTGTAGCGGGTGCCTCCTACGAGCAGTACTTC
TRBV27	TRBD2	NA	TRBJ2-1	CASSSTIGTSGSDNEQFF	TGTGCCAGCAGTTCCACCATTGGGACTAGCGGGAGTGACAATGAGCAGTTCTTC
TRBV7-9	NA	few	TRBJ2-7	CASSRTTGAYEQYF	TGTGCCAGCAGCCGCACGACAGGAGCCTACGAGCAGTACTTC
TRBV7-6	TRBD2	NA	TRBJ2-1	CASSLGGMDNEQFF	TGTGCCAGCAGCTTGGGGGGGATGGACAATGAGCAGTTCTTC
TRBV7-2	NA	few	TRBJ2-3	CASRLYRPQYF	TGTGCCAGCAGACTATACCGCCCGCAGTATTTT
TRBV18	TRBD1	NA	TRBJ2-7	CASSPDRGSYEQYF	TGTGCCAGCTCACCCGACAGGGGCTCCTACGAGCAGTACTTC
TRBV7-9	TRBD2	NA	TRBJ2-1	CASGRLAGVHEQFF	TGTGCCAGCGGACGACTAGCGGGAGTCCATGAGCAGTTCTTC
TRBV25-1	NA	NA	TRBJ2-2	CASSEHQNTGELFF	TGTGCCAGCAGTGAACACCAGAACACCGGGGAGCTGTTTTTT
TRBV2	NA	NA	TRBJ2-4	CASSAEALAENIQYF	TGTGCCAGCAGTGCCGAGGCCTTAGCAGAAAACATTCAGTACTTC
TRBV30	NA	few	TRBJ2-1	CAWSPGLIRIF	TGTGCCTGGAGTCCCGGACTGATCAGGATCTTC
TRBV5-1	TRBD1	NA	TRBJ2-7	CASSLVGTGGYEQYF	TGCGCCAGCAGCTTGGTCGGGACAGGGGGCTACGAGCAGTACTTC
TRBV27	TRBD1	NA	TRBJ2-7	CASSLDRRHEQYF	TGTGCCAGCAGTCTGGACAGGAGGCACGAGCAGTACTTC
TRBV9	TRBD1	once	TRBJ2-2	CASSPEDRSTGELFF	TGTGCCAGCAGCCCAGAGGACAGGAGCACCGGGGAGCTGTTTTTT
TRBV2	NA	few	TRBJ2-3	CASSAISDTQYF	TGTGCCAGCAGCGCAATCTCGGATACGCAGTATTTT
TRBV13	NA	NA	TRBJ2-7	CASSLAAGPESYEQYF	TGTGCCAGCAGCTTAGCGGCCGGGCCGGAGTCCTACGAGCAGTACTTC
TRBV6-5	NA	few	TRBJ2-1	CASSYRRIAEQFF	TGTGCCAGCAGTTACCGTCGGATAGCTGAGCAGTTCTTC
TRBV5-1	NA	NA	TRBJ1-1	CASSFQKNTEAFF	TGCGCCAGCAGCTTTCAGAAGAACACTGAAGCTTTCTTT
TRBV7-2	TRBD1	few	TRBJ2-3	CASSLQGAVGTDTQYF	TGTGCCAGCAGCCTCCAGGGGGCTGTGGGCACAGATACGCAGTATTTT
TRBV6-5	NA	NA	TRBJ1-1	CASSRGGSTEAFF	TGTGCCAGCAGTCGGGGGGGGAGCACTGAAGCTTTCTTT
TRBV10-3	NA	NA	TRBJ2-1	CAISEWGERRNEQFF	TGTGCCATCAGTGAGTGGGGCGAGAGGAGAAATGAGCAGTTCTTC
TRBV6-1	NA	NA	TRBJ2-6	CASSERAASGANVLTF	TGTGCCAGCAGTGAGAGGGCAGCCTCTGGGGCCAACGTCCTGACTTTC
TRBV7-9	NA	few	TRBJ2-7	CASSLPGKLGEQYF	TGTGCCAGCAGCCTTCCGGGCAAACTAGGCGAGCAGTACTTC
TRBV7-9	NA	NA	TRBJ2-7	CASSLRWGNYEQYF	TGTGCCAGCAGCTTGAGGTGGGGAAACTACGAGCAGTACTTC
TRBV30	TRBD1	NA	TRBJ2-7	CAWSTPRTGTYEQYF	TGTGCCTGGAGCACACCGCGGACAGGGACCTACGAGCAGTACTTC
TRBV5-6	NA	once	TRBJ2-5	CASTLASWRETQYF	TGTGCCAGCACCCTAGCGAGTTGGCGAGAGACCCAGTACTTC